This T cell receptor beta chain was identified during a study of blood T cells in healthy people across ages. CDR3 length: 13 amino acids. Germline assignment: CDR1 DFQATT and CDR2 SNEGSKA (reference sequence). Study-wide findings and caveats: With age, beta diversity per million T cells declined roughly linearly, significantly by approximately 40. Diversity estimates from one million T cells were considered underestimates.

This clonotype was observed a handful of times. Its cognate antigen is unknown. One base away lies a much larger clone, so this may be a sequencing read error. A second roughly 6 to 12 cycle PCR used barcoded and J-beta primers. MiXCR, run by TCRdb on the 5' RACE reads, gives a single entry per CDR3 protein. Here the sample spans over 500,000 distinct CDR3 sequences, under 65% being singletons. Each sample had at least 6 million PBMCs isolated. There were at least 5 micrograms of total RNA extracted from every sample. The specimen sequenced was blood. This rearrangement joins TRBV20-1 to TRBJ2-3, with TRBD1 matching over 8 bases. This clonotype was sampled from a woman older than 75 in good health. The DNA of the CDR3 is TGCAGTGCTGGAGACAGGGGATCAGATACGCAGTATTTT. Residues: CSAGDRGSDTQYF.